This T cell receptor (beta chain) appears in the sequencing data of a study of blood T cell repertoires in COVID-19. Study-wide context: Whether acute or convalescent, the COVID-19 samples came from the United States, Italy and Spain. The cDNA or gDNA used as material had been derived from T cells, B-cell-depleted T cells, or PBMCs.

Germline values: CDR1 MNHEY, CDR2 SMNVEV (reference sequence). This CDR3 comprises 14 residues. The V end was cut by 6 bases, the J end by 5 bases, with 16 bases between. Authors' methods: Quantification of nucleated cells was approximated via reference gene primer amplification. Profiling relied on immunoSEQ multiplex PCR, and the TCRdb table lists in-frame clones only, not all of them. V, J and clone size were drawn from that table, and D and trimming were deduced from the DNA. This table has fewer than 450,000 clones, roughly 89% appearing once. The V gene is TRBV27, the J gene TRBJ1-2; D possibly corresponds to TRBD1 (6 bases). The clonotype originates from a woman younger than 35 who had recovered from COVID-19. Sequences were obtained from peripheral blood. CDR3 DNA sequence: TGTGCCAGCAGGACCGGGACATTTCTTTATGGCTACACCTTC. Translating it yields CASRTGTFLYGYTF.